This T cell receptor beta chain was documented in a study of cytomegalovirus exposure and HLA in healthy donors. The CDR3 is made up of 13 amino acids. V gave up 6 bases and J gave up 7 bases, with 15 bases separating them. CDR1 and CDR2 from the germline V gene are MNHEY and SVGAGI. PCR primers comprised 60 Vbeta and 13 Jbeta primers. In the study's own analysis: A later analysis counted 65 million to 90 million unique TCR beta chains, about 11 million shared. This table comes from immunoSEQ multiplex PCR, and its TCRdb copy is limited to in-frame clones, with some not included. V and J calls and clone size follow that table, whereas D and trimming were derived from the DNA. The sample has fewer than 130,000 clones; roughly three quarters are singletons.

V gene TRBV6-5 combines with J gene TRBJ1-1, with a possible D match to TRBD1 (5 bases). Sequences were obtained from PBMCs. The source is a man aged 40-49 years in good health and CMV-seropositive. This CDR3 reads CASSLSRQSEAFF. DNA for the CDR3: TGTGCCAGCAGCCTCTCTCGACAGAGTGAAGCTTTCTTT.